These T cell receptor beta chains were read from a single sample in a study of T cell repertoires in cytomegalovirus infection. TCRdb recomputed calls from the reads with MiXCR, one row per CDR3 protein. The profile shows hundreds of thousands of distinct CDR3 sequences, approximately 7% of them singletons. Sequenced input: PBMCs. The origin of the receptors is a human donor in good health (CMV status not recorded). Some clones in this sample may be carry-over from other donors' samples. The CDR3 runs from the conserved cysteine through the conserved F or W. The D gene is left open where the match is weak. A clone size is listed for some rows: how often the clone was seen (once, few, many), or a class if it is expanded.

d_gene	v_gene	abundance	j_gene	CDR3aa	CDR3nt
TRBD1	TRBV7-3	many	TRBJ2-2	CASSSQGANTGELFF	TGTGCCAGCAGCTCCCAGGGGGCGAACACCGGGGAGCTGTTTTTT
.	TRBV4-3	many	TRBJ2-5	CASSQEPVGETQYF	TGCGCCAGCAGCCAAGAGCCGGTAGGAGAGACCCAGTACTTC
.	TRBV5-1	few	TRBJ2-5	CASSSDITYQETQYF	TGCGCCAGCAGCTCGGACATCACGTACCAAGAGACCCAGTACTTC
.	TRBV4-1	many	TRBJ2-7	CASSQGAGGDRTYEQYF	TGCGCCAGCAGCCAAGGGGCCGGGGGAGACAGGACCTACGAGCAGTACTTC
.	TRBV2	many	TRBJ1-2	CASSAGTYDYGYTF	TGTGCCAGCAGCGCCGGGACTTACGACTATGGCTACACCTTC
.	TRBV19	many	TRBJ1-1	CASIGTGNTEAFF	TGTGCCAGTATAGGGACGGGTAACACTGAAGCTTTCTTT
TRBD1	TRBV6-1	many	TRBJ1-6	CASSPDRAGNSPLHF	TGTGCCAGCAGTCCAGACAGGGCCGGGAATTCACCCCTCCACTTT
.	TRBV7-2	many	TRBJ2-5	CASSSTRTETQYF	TGTGCCAGCAGCTCGACTAGGACGGAGACCCAGTACTTC
.	TRBV2	many	TRBJ2-1	CASSVGTRNEQFF	TGTGCCAGCAGTGTCGGGACTCGCAATGAGCAGTTCTTC
TRBD1	TRBV7-9	many	TRBJ2-1	CASSIGQGRFF	TGTGCCAGCAGCATTGGACAGGGGAGGTTCTTC
TRBD2	TRBV5-6	many	TRBJ2-7	CASSLGLAGSSYEQYF	TGTGCCAGCAGCTTGGGGCTAGCGGGGAGCTCCTACGAGCAGTACTTC
.	TRBV10-3	many	TRBJ1-6	CAIKDSSYNSPLHF	TGTGCCATCAAGGACAGCTCCTATAATTCACCCCTCCACTTT
TRBD1	TRBV7-2	many	TRBJ1-4	CASSLDRADEKLFF	TGTGCCAGCAGCTTGGACAGGGCTGATGAAAAACTGTTTTTT
.	TRBV30	.	TRBJ2-7	CAGDNRGAPYEQYF	TGTGCCGGGGACAACAGAGGGGCACCCTACGAGCAGTACTTC
TRBD1	TRBV12-5	many	TRBJ1-1	CASGPTDRGHTEAFF	TGTGCTAGTGGCCCTACGGACAGGGGGCACACTGAAGCTTTCTTT
.	TRBV12-3/TRBV12-4	.	TRBJ1-3	CASSSSGFFSGNTIYF	TGTGCCAGCAGTTCATCGGGGTTCTTCTCTGGAAACACCATATATTTT
.	TRBV29-1	many	TRBJ2-5	CSVEDLGGPWEETQYF	TGCAGCGTTGAAGATCTAGGAGGGCCTTGGGAAGAGACCCAGTACTTC
.	TRBV20-1	few	TRBJ2-5	CSAGLTAETQYF	TGCAGTGCTGGCTTGACAGCCGAGACCCAGTACTTC
TRBD2	TRBV6-2/TRBV6-3	few	TRBJ2-2	CASSYIATSGTGELFF	TGTGCCAGCAGTTACATTGCTACTAGCGGCACCGGGGAGCTGTTTTTT
.	TRBV29-1	few	TRBJ2-2	CSVGLGRSKANTGELFF	TGCAGCGTGGGATTGGGACGGTCAAAAGCCAACACCGGGGAGCTGTTTTTT
.	TRBV27	many	TRBJ2-3	CASSLYPFTDTQYF	TGTGCCAGCAGTTTGTACCCTTTCACAGATACGCAGTATTTT
.	TRBV6-6	many	TRBJ1-2	CASSYSGLASNYGYTF	TGTGCCAGCAGTTACTCGGGTTTAGCGTCTAACTATGGCTACACCTTC
.	TRBV29-1	few	TRBJ2-1	CSVHGLSSYNEQFF	TGCAGCGTCCACGGACTGAGCTCCTACAATGAGCAGTTCTTC
TRBD1	TRBV7-2	many	TRBJ1-5	CASSAGQLNQPQHF	TGTGCCAGCAGCGCGGGACAGCTAAATCAGCCCCAGCATTTT
.	TRBV7-3	many	TRBJ1-1	CASSPQGRTEAFF	TGTGCCAGCAGCCCCCAGGGCCGGACTGAAGCTTTCTTT
.	TRBV29-1	.	TRBJ2-1	CSVEPPLDTSDEQFF	TGCAGCGTTGAGCCGCCTTTAGATACATCGGATGAGCAGTTCTTC
TRBD1	TRBV7-2	many	TRBJ2-2	CASSTGQGRMNTGELFF	TGTGCCAGCAGCACCGGACAGGGGAGAATGAACACCGGGGAGCTGTTTTTT
.	TRBV2	.	TRBJ2-5	CASGVLETQYF	TGTGCCAGCGGGGTTTTGGAGACCCAGTACTTC
TRBD2	TRBV7-3	many	TRBJ2-7	CARRRGAEDEQYF	TGTGCCCGTCGGCGGGGGGCCGAGGACGAGCAGTACTTC
TRBD1	TRBV6-2/TRBV6-3	many	TRBJ1-1	CASRGQGSRTFF	TGTGCCAGCAGGGGACAGGGTTCGAGAACTTTCTTT
.	TRBV6-2/TRBV6-3	many	TRBJ2-5	CAADGGRYPQYF	TGTGCCGCCGATGGGGGGCGCTACCCCCAGTACTTC
.	TRBV20-1	few	TRBJ1-5	CSAGRGTSNQPQHF	TGCAGTGCGGGCCGTGGAACTAGCAATCAGCCCCAGCATTTT
.	TRBV2	few	TRBJ2-4	CASSEIETLAKNIQYF	TGTGCCAGCAGTGAAATAGAGACCCTAGCCAAAAACATTCAGTACTTC
TRBD1	TRBV5-1	many	TRBJ2-1	CASSGDSRYEQFF	TGCGCCAGCAGCGGGGACAGTCGATATGAGCAGTTCTTC
TRBD1	TRBV7-2	many	TRBJ1-1	CASTGTGINTEAFF	TGTGCCAGCACCGGGACAGGGATTAACACTGAAGCTTTCTTT
.	TRBV18	many	TRBJ1-4	CASSPPGRGEKLFF	TGTGCCAGCTCACCACCCGGACGTGGAGAAAAACTGTTTTTT
TRBD2	TRBV29-1	few	TRBJ2-5	CSVERLAGGFGETQYF	TGCAGCGTTGAAAGACTAGCGGGGGGGTTCGGAGAGACCCAGTACTTC
.	TRBV6-2/TRBV6-3	.	TRBJ2-6	CASSYSTAGANVLTF	TGTGCCAGCAGTTACTCCACAGCTGGGGCCAACGTCCTGACTTTC
.	TRBV20-1	many	TRBJ1-5	CSARVPGPTVPDQPQHF	TGCAGTGCTAGAGTTCCGGGTCCCACCGTTCCCGATCAGCCCCAGCATTTT
.	TRBV29-1	few	TRBJ2-7	CSVGTDGYEQYF	TGCAGCGTTGGTACGGATGGCTACGAGCAGTACTTC
TRBD1	TRBV28	.	TRBJ2-7	CASSPPTGSRRKYF	TGTGCCAGCAGTCCCCCGACAGGGTCCCGACGCAAATACTTC
TRBD1	TRBV5-4	many	TRBJ2-7	CASSKTGSYEQYF	TGTGCCAGCAGCAAGACAGGGTCCTACGAGCAGTACTTC
.	TRBV6-6	.	TRBJ2-3	CASRDYLSEDTQYF	TGTGCCAGCAGGGACTATTTATCGGAGGATACGCAGTATTTT
.	TRBV3-1	.	TRBJ2-1	CASSLNGGYTYNEQFF	TGTGCCAGCAGCCTCAACGGGGGTTACACCTACAATGAGCAGTTCTTC
.	TRBV7-8	medium-sized	TRBJ2-7	CASSLPGPEGTEQYF	TGTGCCAGCAGCCTCCCTGGGCCGGAAGGCACCGAGCAGTACTTC
TRBD1	TRBV7-2	many	TRBJ2-1	CASSLRWDRVSYNEQFF	TGTGCCAGCAGCTTGCGCTGGGACAGAGTCTCCTACAATGAGCAGTTCTTC
.	TRBV12-3/TRBV12-4	many	TRBJ1-1	CASSFGDPMNTEAFF	TGTGCCAGCAGTTTCGGGGATCCCATGAACACTGAAGCTTTCTTT
TRBD1	TRBV7-2	many	TRBJ2-5	CASREGAETQYF	TGTGCCAGCCGCGAGGGGGCAGAGACCCAGTACTTC
.	TRBV28	many	TRBJ1-4	CASSLEARGYEKLFF	TGTGCCAGCAGTTTAGAGGCCAGGGGCTACGAAAAACTGTTTTTT
.	TRBV12-3/TRBV12-4	many	TRBJ1-1	CASSLEPLRNTEAFF	TGTGCCAGCAGTTTAGAACCCCTCCGGAACACTGAAGCTTTCTTT
.	TRBV20-1	many	TRBJ2-5	CSAGAGTQETQYF	TGCAGTGCCGGGGCGGGGACCCAAGAGACCCAGTACTTC
.	TRBV6-5	.	TRBJ1-5	CASSYSLNQPQHF	TGTGCCAGCAGTTACTCCCTTAATCAGCCCCAGCATTTT
.	TRBV6-5	.	TRBJ1-6	CASRGPLSSYNSPLHF	TGTGCCAGCAGAGGACCCCTAAGCTCCTATAATTCACCCCTCCACTTT
.	TRBV28	many	TRBJ1-2	CASSSSTSQFLVYGYTF	TGTGCCAGCAGTAGTTCTACCTCGCAGTTTCTCGTCTATGGCTACACCTTC
.	TRBV5-1	few	TRBJ2-5	CASSLDRIGETQYF	TGCGCCAGCAGCTTGGACAGGATAGGGGAGACCCAGTACTTC
.	TRBV20-1	.	TRBJ1-6	CSARDGAESSYNSPLHF	TGCAGTGCTAGAGATGGGGCAGAGAGCTCCTATAATTCACCCCTCCACTTT
.	TRBV5-4	many	TRBJ1-1	CASSLSRGNTEAFF	TGTGCCAGCAGCTTGTCCCGAGGGAACACTGAAGCTTTCTTT
TRBD1	TRBV28	many	TRBJ2-7	CASSPRRGRAYEQYF	TGTGCCAGCAGTCCCCGCAGGGGGCGCGCTTACGAGCAGTACTTC
.	TRBV27	many	TRBJ1-1	CASTAWASQNTEAFF	TGTGCCAGCACCGCCTGGGCCAGCCAGAACACTGAAGCTTTCTTT